Sequencing of this TCR beta chain was carried out in a study of shared clonotypes between healthy human individuals. Across the study: Serving as donors were a couple of women and a few men, whose ages spanned 18 to 49. Three plates were used per donor for CD4 naive, three for CD4 memory, two for CD8 naive and one for CD8 memory.

The naive CD8 subset, CD45RO-negative cells positively selected for CCR7, excluded terminally differentiated effector memory CD45RA+ cells. Study outcomes and limitations: Expectations were that clonotype sharing among donors would be affected by sequencing depth.

This CDR3 is built from 15 residues. CDR1 SNHLY and CDR2 FYNNEI come from the germline V gene. V was clipped by 8 bases and J by 0 bases; unmatched bases: 7. Libraries were prepared by immunoSEQ multiplex PCR; TCRdb keeps only in-frame clonotypes and omits some of them. This sample has about 2.1 million clones; about 93% occur once, and the top ten carry about 1.7%. Worth noting for this clone: The antigen is unknown.

The receptor was derived from a man younger than 35 in good health. Some clones in this sample may be carry-over from other donors' samples. Source material: naive CD8+ T cells from PBMCs. The chain carries TRBV2 and TRBJ2-7; 10 bases line up with TRBD2. The CDR3 spells CASSSGRGISYEQYF. CDR3 in DNA: TGTGCCAGCTCAAGCGGGAGGGGCATCTCCTACGAGCAGTACTTC.